A selection of T cell receptor beta chains follows, all from one sample in a study of blood T cell repertoires in COVID-19. Some clones are missing from TCRdb's copy, which holds only in-frame ones; the method was immunoSEQ multiplex PCR. There are some 300,000 clones in the sample; just under 90% occur only once, and just under 9.5% lies in the top ten. The sample was PBMCs or T cells enriched from blood (not recorded which). The receptors stem from a woman under 40 who had recovered from COVID-19. Each CDR3 is given with its conserved first and last residue. The D gene is left open where the match is weak. Rows may omit the clone size; those that give it use once, few, many or a size class.

j_call v_call d_call clone_size cdr3_nt cdr3_aa
TRBJ2-2 TRBV6-2/TRBV6-3 . . TGTGCCAGCAGTGCTCGACCCGGGGACGGGGAGCTGTTTTTT CASSARPGDGELFF
TRBJ1-6 TRBV5-4 TRBD1 . TGTGCCAGCAGCGCAGACAGGGTTGGCTCACCCCTCCACTTT CASSADRVGSPLHF
TRBJ2-6 TRBV5-5 . . TGTGCCAGCAGCCCCAACGTCCATGAGGGGGCCAACGTCCTGACTTTC CASSPNVHEGANVLTF
TRBJ1-2 TRBV6-1 TRBD1 . TGTGCCAGCAGTGAGGACAGGATCTATGGCTACACCTTC CASSEDRIYGYTF
TRBJ2-7 TRBV10-3 TRBD1 once TGTGCCATCAGGGGAAACAGGGGGAGGGAGCAGTACTTC CAIRGNRGREQYF
TRBJ2-3 TRBV6-6 . once TGTGCCAGCGGTAGCCGGAACACAGATACGCAGTATTTT CASGSRNTDTQYF
TRBJ2-3 TRBV5-1 TRBD1 . TGCGCCAGCAGCTCTGCGGACAGGAACACAGATACGCAGTATTTT CASSSADRNTDTQYF
TRBJ2-3 TRBV19 TRBD2 . TGTGCCAGTAGTATTGTGCGGGGGGGGAGCACAGATACGCAGTATTTT CASSIVRGGSTDTQYF
TRBJ1-6 TRBV5-1 . once TGCGCCAGCAGTTCCATAGACAGCCATAATTCACCCCTCCACTTT CASSSIDSHNSPLHF
TRBJ1-4 TRBV10-3 TRBD1 . TGTGCCATCAGTGGGTCAGCCGCAGGGGGAGACGAAAAACTGTTTTTT CAISGSAAGGDEKLFF
TRBJ2-5 TRBV28 . . . CASTSVAVQETQYF
TRBJ2-2 TRBV24-1 . . TGTGCCACCAGTGGAGAGACAGGCTTCACGGGGGAGCTGTTTTTT CATSGETGFTGELFF
TRBJ2-2 TRBV18 TRBD2 . TGTGCCAGCTCACTGGGACTAGCGGGAATAACCGGGGAGCTGTTTTTT CASSLGLAGITGELFF
TRBJ2-7 TRBV10-3 . . TGTGCCATCAGTGATAAAGGACATTACTACGAGCAGTACTTC CAISDKGHYYEQYF
TRBJ1-4 TRBV19 . . TGTGCCAGTAGCCCCCCGCCCGGCGGTAATGAAAAACTGTTTTTT CASSPPPGGNEKLFF
TRBJ1-3 TRBV25-1 . . TGTGCCAGCAGTGATCGGAGGGGCAGTCCACCTTCTGGAAACACCATATATTTT CASSDRRGSPPSGNTIYF
TRBJ1-3 TRBV10-3 TRBD1 . TGTGCCATCAGTGAACGACAGGGTGACTCTGGAAACACCATATATTTT CAISERQGDSGNTIYF
TRBJ1-3 TRBV5-1 . . TGCGCCAGCAGCTTTAATTCTGGAAACACCATATATTTT CASSFNSGNTIYF
TRBJ1-5 TRBV3-1/TRBV3-2 . . TGTGCCAGCAGCCAAGGACTCACGGGAGGTTACCAGCCCCAGCATTTT CASSQGLTGGYQPQHF
TRBJ1-1 TRBV19 . . TGTGCCAGTAGTATGAGGCAGGGGAACACTGAAGCTTTCTTT CASSMRQGNTEAFF
TRBJ1-4 TRBV30 TRBD1 . TGTGCCTGGAGGGGACAGGGGGCATCCGAAAAACTGTTTTTT CAWRGQGASEKLFF
TRBJ2-3 TRBV10-1 TRBD1 . TGCGCCAGCAGTGAGTCAATAGAGGGGGCTCATTATTTT CASSESIEGAHYF
TRBJ2-1 TRBV7-9 . . TGTGCCAGCAGCTTATTGGGGGGCAATGAGCAGTTCTTC CASSLLGGNEQFF
TRBJ1-2 TRBV4-1 . once TGCGCCAGCAGCCAAAACCCGCTAGGAGGCTACACCTTC CASSQNPLGGYTF
TRBJ1-2 TRBV5-1 TRBD1 once TGCGCCACTCGGACAGGGGGTGATTATGGCTACACCTTC CATRTGGDYGYTF
TRBJ2-7 TRBV5-4 TRBD2 . TGTGCCAGCAGCTTGGCAGGACTAGCGGCCGAGCAGTACTTC CASSLAGLAAEQYF
TRBJ2-1 TRBV4-1 . few TGCGCCAGCAGCCCCTTCGGAGGAGCGCGTGAGCAGTTCTTC CASSPFGGAREQFF
TRBJ2-1 TRBV29-1 . . TGCAGCGTTGATAGGAGTTACAATGAGCAGTTCTTC CSVDRSYNEQFF
TRBJ2-2 TRBV27 TRBD2 . TGTGCCAGCAGTACCTCCTCCGGGAGGCCGGGGGAGCTGTTTTTT CASSTSSGRPGELFF
TRBJ2-7 TRBV11-2 . . TGTGCCAGCAGTTTTCGTGAGGCCAGCCTCTCCTACGAGCAGTACTTC CASSFREASLSYEQYF
TRBJ1-6 TRBV25-1 . . TGTGCCAGCAGTGGCGGGGGTCAGGGGCTCTCCTATAATTCACCCCTCCACTTT CASSGGGQGLSYNSPLHF
TRBJ1-2 TRBV7-2 . . TGTGCCAGCAGCACCCGGACAGCCTATGGCTACACCTTC CASSTRTAYGYTF
TRBJ2-4 TRBV27 TRBD1 . TGTGCCAGCAGTCTCCGACAGGGATTAGCCAAAAACATTCAGTACTTC CASSLRQGLAKNIQYF
TRBJ2-5 TRBV7-7 . . TGTGCTAGCACAGAGAGGGGGGGAGGGCCGGAGACCCAGTACTTC CASTERGGGPETQYF
TRBJ2-3 TRBV7-3 TRBD2 . TGTGCCAGCAGCCCACAAGCGGGGGTCACAGATACGCAGTATTTT CASSPQAGVTDTQYF
TRBJ2-7 TRBV30 TRBD2 . TGTGCCTGGAGTCTGTTCCGGGAGTCGCGGGGGGGGCAATACGAGCAGTACTTC CAWSLFRESRGGQYEQYF
TRBJ1-4 TRBV7-2 TRBD1 . TGTGCCAGCGTCCGGGACAGCATGGGCGAAAAACTGTTTTTT CASVRDSMGEKLFF
TRBJ2-2 TRBV11-2 . . TGTGCCAGCAGCCCTACCCGGGACTTCACCGGGGAGCTGTTTTTT CASSPTRDFTGELFF
TRBJ1-1 TRBV19 . . TGTGCCAGTAGTATAGATCGCCAGGTTGGAGGTTGGAACACTGAAGCTTTCTTT CASSIDRQVGGWNTEAFF
TRBJ2-3 TRBV25-1 TRBD1 . TGTGCCAGCACACAGGGGGCATCGGATACGCAGTATTTT CASTQGASDTQYF
TRBJ1-1 TRBV18 . . TGTGCCAGCTCACCACCACGAGGATTAGGAAACACTGAAGCTTTCTTT CASSPPRGLGNTEAFF
TRBJ1-1 TRBV15 . . TGTGCCACCAGCAGAGAAGTTAGTGCGGGGGAAGCTTTCTTT CATSREVSAGEAFF
TRBJ2-1 TRBV4-1 TRBD2 once TGCGCCAGCAGCCAACGGGGGGAGCCTACGAACGAGCAGTTCTTC CASSQRGEPTNEQFF
TRBJ2-7 TRBV12-3/TRBV12-4 . . TGTGCCAGCAGTTTAGAAAAGCGCGAGCAGTACTTC CASSLEKREQYF
TRBJ1-3 TRBV9 TRBD1 . TGTGCCAGCACCAAGGGACAGATTGAGAACACCATATATTTT CASTKGQIENTIYF
TRBJ2-3 TRBV28 . . TGTGCCAGCAGTTTGGCAGGGGATAGCACAGATACGCAGTATTTT CASSLAGDSTDTQYF